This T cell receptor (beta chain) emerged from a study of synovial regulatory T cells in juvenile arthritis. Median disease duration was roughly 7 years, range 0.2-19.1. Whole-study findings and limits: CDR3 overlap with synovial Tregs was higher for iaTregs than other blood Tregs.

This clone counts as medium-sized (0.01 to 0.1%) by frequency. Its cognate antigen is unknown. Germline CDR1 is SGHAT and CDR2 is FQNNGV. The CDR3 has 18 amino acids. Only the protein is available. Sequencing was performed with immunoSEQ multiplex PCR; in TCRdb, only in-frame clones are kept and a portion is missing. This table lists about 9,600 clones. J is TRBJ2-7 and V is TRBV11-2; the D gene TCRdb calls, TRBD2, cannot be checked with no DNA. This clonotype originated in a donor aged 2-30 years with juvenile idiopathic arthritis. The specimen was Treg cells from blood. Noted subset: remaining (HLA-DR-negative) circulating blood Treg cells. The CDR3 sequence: CASSLSAFGGGRSYEQYF.